The 12 T cell receptor beta chains below were found in one sample sequenced in a study of blood T cell repertoires in COVID-19. The method was immunoSEQ multiplex PCR; TCRdb's version includes in-frame clones alone and lacks a portion of them. The sample comprises around 250,000 clones, roughly nine tenths of which are singletons, and 3.5% to 4% rests with the top ten. The specimen sequenced was peripheral blood. Receptors originate from a man younger than 35 with active or convalescent COVID-19.

This clone was detected a few times. The CDR3 is CASGKGYQPQHF. CDR3 DNA sequence: TGTGCCAGCGGTAAGGGGTATCAGCCCCAGCATTTT. The chain recombines TRBV2 with TRBJ1-5; D is perhaps TRBD1 (5 bases). The CDR3 is 12 amino acids. Germline V gene lookup returns CDR1 SNHLY and CDR2 FYNNEI. Between the trimmed V and J ends, which lost 8 bases and 5 bases, there was a span of 10 bases.

V gene TRBV6-1 combines with J gene TRBJ1-5, with 7 positions matching TRBD1. Germline assignment: CDR1 MNHNS and CDR2 SASEGT. The CDR3 spans 14 residues. V lost 2 bases to trimming and J lost 6 bases; unmatched junction nucleotides: 4. The CDR3 DNA sequence: TGTGCCAGCAGTGAAAGGACAGGAGGTCAGCCCCAGCATTTT. It specifies CASSERTGGQPQHF.

The rearrangement joins TRBV7-9 to TRBJ1-2; 7 bases fit TRBD1. The J segment lost 3 bases and the V segment lost 6 bases, leaving 7 bases of the junction unmatched. The CDR3 length is 14 residues. Germline-derived CDR1 and CDR2 are SEHNR and FQNEAQ (reference sequence). The CDR3 nucleotides read TGTGCCAGCAGTAGATTCGGGACAGACTATGGCTACACCTTC. Its translation: CASSRFGTDYGYTF.

The genes are TRBV10-3 and TRBJ2-3; 9 nucleotides agree with TRBD1. V lost 11 bases, J lost 3 bases, and 9 bases stayed unmatched. There are 14 residues in the CDR3. Looked up from germline, CDR1 is ENHRY and CDR2 is SYGVKD. This CDR3 reads CALPGQGETDTQYF. CDR3 DNA: TGTGCCCTGCCGGGACAGGGAGAGACAGATACGCAGTATTTT.

This chain links TRBV9 with TRBJ2-1; 7 bases are a match to TRBD1. Germline lookup yields CDR1 SGDLS and CDR2 YYNGEE. CDR3 size: 16 residues. Trimming cost V 4 bases and J 2 bases; bases outside gene matches: 9. The chain's CDR3 is CASSPPPGTAYNEQFF. Here the CDR3 DNA reads TGTGCCAGCAGCCCTCCACCCGGGACAGCCTACAATGAGCAGTTCTTC.

The gene calls are TRBV7-9 and TRBJ1-6; 8 positions match TRBD1. This CDR3 comprises 16 residues. Germline CDR1 reads SEHNR; CDR2 reads FQNEAQ (reference sequence). V gave up 1 base and J gave up 13 bases; unmatched junction bases: 12. The CDR3 DNA reads as TGTGCCAGCAGCTTAGGAGGGTGGGACAGGACCAATCCCCTCCACTTT. Protein product: CASSLGGWDRTNPLHF. The variable domain in full, with the rest retrieved from reference TRBV7-9 and TRBJ1-6, is DTGVSQNPRHKITKRGQNVTFRCDPISEHNRLYWYRQTLGQGPEFLTYFQNEAQLEKSRLLSDRFSAERPKGSFSTLEIQRTEQGDSAMYLCASSLGGWDRTNPLHFGNGTRLTVT.

V usage is TRBV9 and J usage is TRBJ2-5; 10 nucleotides agree with TRBD1. V shed 3 bases and J 2 bases; nucleotides not matched to a gene: 4. This CDR3 contains 15 residues. CDR1 and CDR2 from the germline V gene are SGDLS and YYNGEE. The DNA for the CDR3 is TGTGCCAGCAGCGGAGAGGACAGGGGGCAAGAGACCCAGTACTTC. Its protein is CASSGEDRGQETQYF.

The CDR3 DNA follows: TGTGCCAGTACCCCTCCGGGGGCGGGAGGTACCTACAATGAGCAGTTCTTC. It codes for CASTPPGAGGTYNEQFF. J is TRBJ2-1 and V is TRBV19; TRBD2 matches 8 bases. Trimming took 7 bases from V and 2 from J; bases not matched to a gene: 13. CDR1 and CDR2 (germline): LNHDA, SQIVND (reference sequence). This CDR3 comprises 17 residues.

The chain is built from TRBV5-1 and TRBJ2-7; 7 bases agree with TRBD1. Germline V lookup: CDR1 SGHRS, CDR2 YFSETQ. Germline trimming cut 4 bases from V and 5 bases from J; bases unmatched to any gene: 9. The CDR3 has 14 amino acids. Here the CDR3 reads CASSRDRIVDEQYF. The CDR3 coding sequence is TGCGCCAGCAGCCGGGACAGAATAGTGGACGAGCAGTACTTC.

The V call is TRBV7-3, the J call TRBJ2-1, with a possible D match to TRBD2 (5 bases). Germline V gene data show CDR1 as SGHTA and CDR2 as FQGTGA. V lost 6 bases and J lost 9, with 15 bases in between. The CDR3 is 13 amino acids. CDR3 region: CASRLSWETEQFF. CDR3 in DNA: TGTGCCAGCAGACTCTCTTGGGAGACTGAGCAGTTCTTC. The variable domain in full, completed from reference TRBV7-3 and TRBJ2-1, reads GAGVSQTPSNKVTEKGKYVELRCDPISGHTALYWYRQSLGQGPEFLIYFQGTGAADDSGLPNDRFFAVRPEGSVSTLKIQRTERGDSAVYLCASRLSWETEQFFGPGTRLTVL.

The chain has TRBV2 and TRBJ1-4, with 7 nucleotides matching TRBD1. Germline loops: CDR1 SNHLY, CDR2 FYNNEI. There are 14 residues in the CDR3. Unmatched junction bases numbered 8, after V lost 6 bases and J lost 7 bases. CDR3 protein: CASRPGQAGEKLFF. CDR3 nucleotides: TGTGCCAGCAGGCCCGGACAGGCTGGTGAAAAACTGTTTTTT.

V usage is TRBV15 and J usage is TRBJ1-6; perhaps TRBD1 as D (5 bases). CDR1 is LNHNV, CDR2 YYDKDF, per germline (reference sequence). V was shortened by 5 bases and J by 8 bases, with 16 bases between the two germline ends. The CDR3 has 15 amino acids. In DNA, the CDR3 is TGTGCCACCAGCTGGGGTGAGACAGCCTATTCACCCCTCCACTTT. This encodes CATSWGETAYSPLHF. The variable domain in full, with the rest retrieved from reference TRBV15 and TRBJ1-6, is DAMVIQNPRYQVTQFGKPVTLSCSQTLNHNVMYWYQQKSSQAPKLLFHYYDKDFNNEADTPDNFQSRRPNTSFCFLDIRSPGLGDTAMYLCATSWGETAYSPLHFGNGTRLTVT.